This TCR beta chain comes out of a study of T cell responses to AZD1222 COVID-19 vaccine. Method: immunoSEQ multiplex PCR; TCRdb's copy keeps in-frame clones and lacks some. The sample comprises some 130,000 clones, about 90% of which are singletons, and about 2.1% rests with the top ten. Pooling covered second doses at about 4 or about 12 weeks. This CDR3 region has 15 residues. This sequence was found in an adult who received the AZD1222 COVID-19 vaccine. V is TRBV21-1 and J is TRBJ2-2; TRBD2 is taken as the D call from the table, unchecked against the DNA. TRBV21-1 is termed a pseudogene. Specimen: peripheral blood, collected 28 days after the second AZD1222 dose. CDR3 region: CASSRGRGGGGELFF. CDR3 DNA sequence: TGTGCCAGCAGCAGGGGTAGAGGAGGTGGCGGGGAGCTGTTTTTT.